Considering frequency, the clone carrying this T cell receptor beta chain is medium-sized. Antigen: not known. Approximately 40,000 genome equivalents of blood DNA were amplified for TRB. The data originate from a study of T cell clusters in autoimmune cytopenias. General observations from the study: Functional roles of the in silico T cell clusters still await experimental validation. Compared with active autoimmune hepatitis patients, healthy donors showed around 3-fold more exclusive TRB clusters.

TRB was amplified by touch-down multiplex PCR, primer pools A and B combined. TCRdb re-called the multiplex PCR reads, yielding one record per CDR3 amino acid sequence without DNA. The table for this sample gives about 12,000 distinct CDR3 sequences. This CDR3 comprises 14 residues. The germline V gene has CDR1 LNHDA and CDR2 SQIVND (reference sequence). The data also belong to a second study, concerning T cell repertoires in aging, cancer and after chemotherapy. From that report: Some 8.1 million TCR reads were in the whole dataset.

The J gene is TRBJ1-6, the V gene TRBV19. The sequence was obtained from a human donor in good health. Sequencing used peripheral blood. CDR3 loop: CASTEGSYNSPLHF. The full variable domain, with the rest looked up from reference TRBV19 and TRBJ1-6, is DGGITQSPKYLFRKEGQNVTLSCEQNLNHDAMYWYRQDPGQGLRLIYYSQIVNDFQKGDIAEGYSVSREKKESFPLTVTSAQKNPTAFYLCASTEGSYNSPLHFGNGTRLTVT.